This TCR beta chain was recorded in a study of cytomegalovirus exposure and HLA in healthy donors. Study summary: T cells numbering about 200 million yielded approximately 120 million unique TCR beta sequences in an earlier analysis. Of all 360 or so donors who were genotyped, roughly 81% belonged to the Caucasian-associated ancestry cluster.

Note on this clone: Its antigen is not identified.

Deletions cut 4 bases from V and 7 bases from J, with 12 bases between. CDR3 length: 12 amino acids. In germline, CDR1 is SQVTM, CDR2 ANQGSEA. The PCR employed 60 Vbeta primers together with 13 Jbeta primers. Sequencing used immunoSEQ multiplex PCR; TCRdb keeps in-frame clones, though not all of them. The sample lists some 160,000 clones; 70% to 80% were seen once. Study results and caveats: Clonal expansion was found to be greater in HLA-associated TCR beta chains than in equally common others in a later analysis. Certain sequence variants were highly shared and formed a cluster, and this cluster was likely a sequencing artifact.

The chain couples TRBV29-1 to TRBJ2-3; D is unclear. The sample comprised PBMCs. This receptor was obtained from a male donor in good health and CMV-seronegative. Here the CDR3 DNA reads TGCAGCGTTGTTCTGGCAGGCAATACGCAGTATTTT. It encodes CSVVLAGNTQYF.